The 13 T cell receptor beta chains in this list originate from one sample, sequenced in a study of regulatory and conventional T cells in RAG deficiency. Here immunoSEQ multiplex PCR was the method, and the copy in TCRdb shows in-frame clones only, minus some. The repertoire has 40,000 to 55,000 clones, 85% to 90% of them found once; the top ten carry approximately 0.51%. Conventional CD4+ T cells were sorted from blood as CD25-low CD127-high cells. In addition, the sample was reused for a study of regulatory T cells. That paper notes: Primers: 52 TRBV forward and 13 TRBJ reverse.

Sequences were obtained from CD4+ effector T cells sorted from blood. The receptors come from a human donor in good health.

The rearrangement joins TRBV7-3 to TRBJ2-2; TRBD1 matches at 9 bases. V dropped 5 bases and J dropped 6; count of bases not matched to a gene: 1. There are 13 residues in the CDR3. CDR1 SGHTA and CDR2 FQGTGA come from the germline V gene. CDR3 sequence reads: CASSRTGAGELFF. The CDR3 nucleotides read TGTGCCAGCAGCCGGACAGGGGCCGGGGAGCTGTTTTTT. Looking up the rest from reference TRBV7-3 and TRBJ2-2 gives the full variable domain: GAGVSQTPSNKVTEKGKYVELRCDPISGHTALYWYRQSLGQGPEFLIYFQGTGAADDSGLPNDRFFAVRPEGSVSTLKIQRTERGDSAVYLCASSRTGAGELFFGEGSRLTVL.

The rearrangement uses TRBV11-3 and TRBJ1-5, with TRBD1 matching over 7 bases. Germline CDR1 reads SGHNT; CDR2 reads YENEEA. CDR3 size: 13 residues. V was clipped by 6 bases and J by 4 bases; unmatched bases: 3. The CDR3 protein is CASSQDRNQPQHF. CDR3 coding DNA: TGTGCCAGCAGTCAGGACAGGAATCAGCCCCAGCATTTT.

CDR3: CASSKGLAGGASYEQYF. The CDR3 DNA follows: TGTGCCAGTAGTAAGGGACTAGCGGGCGGGGCTTCCTACGAGCAGTACTTC. The chain recombines TRBV19 with TRBJ2-7; TRBD2 matches 12 bases. Losses at the gene ends were 4 bases for V and 1 base for J; bases not matched to a gene: 8. This CDR3 comprises 17 residues. Germline V lookup: CDR1 LNHDA, CDR2 SQIVND (reference sequence).

In this sample, this clone turned up a few times. The rearrangement uses TRBV5-1 and TRBJ1-6; 7 bases line up with TRBD1. The V gene's germline CDR1 is SGHRS and CDR2 YFSETQ. This CDR3 region has 18 residues. The V gene end was trimmed by 4 bases and the J gene end by 0 bases; junction bases not matched to a gene: 10. Here the CDR3 reads CASSPTPGQSSYNSPLHF. DNA for the CDR3: TGCGCCAGCAGCCCGACTCCGGGACAGAGCTCCTATAATTCACCCCTCCACTTT.

In this sample, this clone turned up a few times. The junction differs from germline at one of its ends, possibly a read error. The chain has TRBV7-9 and TRBJ2-1, with 7 bases matching TRBD2. This CDR3 has 15 amino acids. Germline V gene lookup returns CDR1 SEHNR and CDR2 FQNEAQ (reference sequence). Here the CDR3 DNA reads TGTGCCAGCTGCTTAGGGAGCGGGATGCGTCGTGAGCAGTTCTTC. Protein sequence: CASCLGSGMRREQFF. Based on the CDR3 plus reference TRBV7-9 and TRBJ2-1, the full variable domain is DTGVSQNPRHKITKRGQNVTFRCDPISEHNRLYWYRQTLGQGPEFLTYFQNEAQLEKSRLLSDRFSAERPKGSFSTLEIQRTEQGDSAMYLCASCLGSGMRREQFFGPGTRLTVL.

V usage is TRBV4-1 and J usage is TRBJ2-5; D possibly matches TRBD1 or TRBD2 (5 bases each). V was pared by 1 base and J by 0 bases, with 9 bases between. CDR3 length: 15 residues. Per the germline V gene, CDR1 is MGHRA and CDR2 is YSYEKL. The CDR3 loop reads CASSQGGPYQETQYF. CDR3 coding DNA: TGCGCCAGCAGCCAAGGGGGACCCTACCAAGAGACCCAGTACTTC.

The V gene is TRBV18, the J gene TRBJ2-7; TRBD2 is a possible D gene (5 bases). Germline loops: CDR1 KGHSH, CDR2 LQKENI. V dropped 2 bases and J dropped 0 bases, with 14 bases sitting between them. The CDR3 runs 16 residues. CDR3 in amino acids: CASSPNARGTSYEQYF. The CDR3 nucleotides read TGTGCCAGCTCACCAAACGCCCGGGGTACCTCCTACGAGCAGTACTTC. Using reference TRBV18 and TRBJ2-7 for the parts outside the CDR3, the full variable domain is NAGVMQNPRHLVRRRGQEARLRCSPMKGHSHVYWYRQLPEEGLKFMVYLQKENIIDESGMPKERFSAEFPKEGPSILRIQQVVRGDSAAYFCASSPNARGTSYEQYFGPGTRLTVT.

The rearrangement links TRBV27 to TRBJ2-3; a possible D gene is TRBD1 (6 bases). The CDR3 is 14 residues long. Between the trimmed V and J ends, which lost 5 bases and 8 bases, there was a span of 17 bases. Looked up from germline, CDR1 is MNHEY and CDR2 is SMNVEV (reference sequence). Here the CDR3 DNA reads TGTGCCAGCAGTCCAGGGGCTTCCAAAGGTACGCAGTATTTT. Translation: CASSPGASKGTQYF.

V usage is TRBV10-3 and J usage is TRBJ2-3; 9 nucleotides match TRBD2. CDR3 length equals 13 residues. The junction had 5 bases not matched to a gene; V was cut back by 7 bases and J by 6 bases. Germline V lookup: CDR1 ENHRY, CDR2 SYGVKD. The CDR3: CAINGGGVDTQYF. In nucleotides, the CDR3 is TGTGCCATCAACGGCGGGGGGGTTGATACGCAGTATTTT.

The chain uses TRBV27 and TRBJ2-3; TRBD2 might be the D (7 bases). This CDR3 is 18 amino acids long. V gave up 5 bases and J gave up 0 bases, with 21 bases separating them. CDR1 and CDR2 (germline): MNHEY, SMNVEV (reference sequence). CDR3 sequence reads: CASSQGTKAGPSTDTQYF. The CDR3 coding sequence is TGTGCCAGCAGTCAGGGGACTAAGGCGGGACCTAGCACAGATACGCAGTATTTT.

The chain has TRBV5-6 and TRBJ2-5; TRBD1 is a possible D gene (6 bases). The CDR3 contains 18 residues. CDR1 is SGHDT, CDR2 YYEEEE, per germline. V was cut by 1 base and J by 0 bases, with 19 bases left in between. The CDR3 region is CASSLRQGNYLYQETQYF. The DNA for the CDR3 is TGTGCCAGCAGCTTGAGGCAGGGGAATTACCTGTACCAAGAGACCCAGTACTTC. Variable domain in full (rest from reference TRBV5-6 and TRBJ2-5): DAGVTQSPTHLIKTRGQQVTLRCSPKSGHDTVSWYQQALGQGPQFIFQYYEEEERQRGNFPDRFSGHQFPNYSSELNVNALLLGDSALYLCASSLRQGNYLYQETQYFGPGTRLLVL.

The chain recombines TRBV7-9 with TRBJ2-3; 9 bases line up with TRBD2. This CDR3 has 15 residues. The J segment lost 2 bases and the V segment lost 5 bases, leaving 5 bases of the junction unmatched. Germline assignment: CDR1 SEHNR and CDR2 FQNEAQ (reference sequence). This CDR3 is CASSQLAGNTDTQYF. The CDR3 coding sequence is TGTGCCAGCAGCCAACTAGCGGGCAACACAGATACGCAGTATTTT.

A remark on this clone: Other DNA sequences of this sample code for an identical CDR3. V is TRBV28 and J is TRBJ2-7; D might be TRBD1 or TRBD2, each matching 5 bases. The CDR3 consists of 12 residues. Germline CDR1 reads MDHEN; CDR2 reads SYDVKM. V gave up 5 bases and J gave up 3 bases, with 8 bases separating them. DNA of the CDR3: TGTGCCAGCAGTCGGGGCGACTACGAGCAGTACTTC. Its protein product is CASSRGDYEQYF. Full variable domain (missing parts from reference TRBV28 and TRBJ2-7): DVKVTQSSRYLVKRTGEKVFLECVQDMDHENMFWYRQDPGLGLRLIYFSYDVKMKEKGDIPEGYSVSREKKERFSLILESASTNQTSMYLCASSRGDYEQYFGPGTRLTVT.